This TCR beta chain was profiled in a study of blood T cell repertoires in COVID-19. Across the whole study: In each case, the material was cDNA or gDNA derived from T cells, B-cell-depleted T cells, or PBMCs.

Per germline, CDR1 SNHLY and CDR2 FYNNEI. The CDR3 is 15 residues long. The V and J ends lost 6 bases and 4 bases, in that order; junction bases with no gene match: 6. TCRdb's copy holds only in-frame clones and misses some; the assay was immunoSEQ multiplex PCR. Of about 290,000 clones listed, about 85% are singletons. Sequencing input: peripheral blood. The sequence was collected from a woman in her fifties or sixties with active or convalescent COVID-19. The chain has TRBV2 and TRBJ2-1; 10 bases match TRBD2. The DNA for the CDR3 is TGTGCCAGCAGCAAACTAGCGGGGCGATACAATGAGCAGTTCTTC. Protein: CASSKLAGRYNEQFF.